The 24 T cell receptor beta chains below come from one sample, sequenced in a study of blood T cells in healthy people across ages. A second about 6 to 12 cycle PCR used barcoded and J-beta primers. TCRdb re-analysed the 5' RACE reads in MiXCR, keeping a single row per CDR3 protein. This table holds hundreds of thousands of distinct CDR3 sequences, 58% found once. Sequences were obtained from blood. These receptors were taken from a man between 60 and 70 years old in good health.

This chain uses TRBV12-3 or TRBV12-4 with TRBJ2-1, with D perhaps matching TRBD1 or TRBD2 (6 bases each). CDR3 length: 12 residues. The V end was cut by 5 bases, the J end by 8 bases, with 10 bases between. This chain's CDR3 is CASSVGGDEQFF. The DNA for the CDR3 is TGTGCCAGCAGTGTCGGGGGCGATGAGCAGTTCTTC.

The V gene is TRBV20-1, the J gene TRBJ1-1; 11 bases are a match to TRBD1. The CDR3 length is 15 residues. The V segment lost 3 bases and the J segment 3 bases; nucleotides outside the gene matches: 6. CDR1 DFQATT and CDR2 SNEGSKA come from the germline V gene (reference sequence). The CDR3 spells CSARGGQGADTEAFF. CDR3 sequence (DNA): TGCAGTGCTAGGGGAGGACAGGGGGCGGACACTGAAGCTTTCTTT.

The chain links TRBV2 to TRBJ1-5; D not certain. This CDR3 region has 15 residues. In germline, CDR1 is SNHLY, CDR2 FYNNEI. Deletions cut 5 bases from V and 2 bases from J, with 13 bases between. The CDR3 is CASSSRAEGNQPQHF. The CDR3 coding sequence is TGTGCCAGCAGTTCCCGGGCAGAGGGCAATCAGCCCCAGCATTTT.

In its sample, this clonotype was seen once. This chain uses TRBV6-6 with TRBJ2-1; no clear D gene. The CDR3 extends over 15 amino acids. CDR1 and CDR2 from the germline V gene are MNHNY and SVGAGI (reference sequence). Trimming cost V 5 bases and J 13 bases, with 24 bases left between them. Here the CDR3 reads CASSPHAGGEETQFF. The CDR3 coding sequence is TGTGCCAGCAGTCCCCATGCAGGTGGGGAAGAGACCCAGTTCTTC.

This clonotype was recorded a few times. This chain joins TRBV3-1 and TRBJ2-5, with TRBD2 matching 8 bases. The CDR3 is 14 residues long. Germline-derived CDR1 and CDR2 are LGHDT and YNNKEL (reference sequence). The J segment lost 3 bases and the V segment lost 0 bases, leaving 0 bases of the junction unmatched. The CDR3 nucleotides read TGTGCCAGCAGCCAAGATAGCGGGGAAGAGACCCAGTACTTC. It translates to CASSQDSGEETQYF.

This clonotype was counted only a few times. The CDR3 nucleotides read TGCAGCGCCGCCCCGGGGGAGCGCCAAGAGACCCAGTACTTC. It encodes CSAAPGERQETQYF. This chain connects TRBV29-1 to TRBJ2-5; a possible D gene is TRBD2 (6 bases). V was trimmed by 7 bases and J by 1 base, leaving 16 bases between them. Germline V lookup: CDR1 SQVTM, CDR2 ANQGSEA. The CDR3 has 14 amino acids.

The gene calls are TRBV6-5 and TRBJ2-1, with 7 nucleotides matching TRBD1. The ends lost 5 bases at V and 8 bases at J; junction bases unmatched: 6. The CDR3 runs 13 residues. Germline values: CDR1 MNHEY, CDR2 SVGAGI. The CDR3 DNA sequence: TGTGCCAGCAGTACCGTCACAGGGGATGAGCAGTTCTTC. Its translation: CASSTVTGDEQFF.

This chain connects TRBV27 to TRBJ1-6; D perhaps matches TRBD1 (6 bases). Germline CDR1 reads MNHEY; CDR2 reads SMNVEV (reference sequence). Trimming stripped 4 bases from V and 4 bases from J, with 11 bases between. The CDR3 extends over 15 amino acids. In DNA, the CDR3 is TGTGCCAGCAGTTGGGCAGGGGTGTATAATTCACCCCTCCACTTT. Residues: CASSWAGVYNSPLHF.

This clonotype came up a few times. J is TRBJ2-1 and V is TRBV29-1; the D gene is possibly TRBD2 (5 bases). Trimming stripped 1 base from V and 12 bases from J, with 10 bases between. Germline V gives CDR1 SQVTM, CDR2 ANQGSEA. CDR3 length: 11 amino acids. The CDR3 bases are TGCAGCGTTGAAGTCTCCGGACTGCAGTTCTTC. Translated: CSVEVSGLQFF.

The rearrangement uses TRBV9 and TRBJ2-3, with 9 bases aligning to TRBD1. There are 14 residues in the CDR3. The germline V gene has CDR1 SGDLS and CDR2 YYNGEE. V dropped 3 bases and J dropped 6; count of bases not matched to a gene: 5. CDR3 amino acids: CASSEGQGIDTQYF. Here the CDR3 DNA reads TGTGCCAGCAGCGAGGGACAGGGTATTGATACGCAGTATTTT. Together with reference TRBV9 and TRBJ2-3, the CDR3 gives the full variable domain: DSGVTQTPKHLITATGQRVTLRCSPRSGDLSVYWYQQSLDQGLQFLIQYYNGEERAKGNILERFSAQQFPDLHSELNLSSLELGDSALYFCASSEGQGIDTQYFGPGTRLTVL.

J is TRBJ1-1 and V is TRBV5-4; 8 bases are a match to TRBD1. Germline assignment: CDR1 SGHNT and CDR2 YYREEE (reference sequence). V was clipped by 4 bases and J by 0 bases; unmatched bases: 8. The CDR3 spans 16 residues. As DNA, the CDR3 is TGTGCCAGCAGCCTGGGACAGGAGCCCTTGAACACTGAAGCTTTCTTT. It yields the protein CASSLGQEPLNTEAFF.

Ten or more counts support this clonotype. The V gene is TRBV9, the J gene TRBJ2-5, with D perhaps TRBD1 (6 bases). Trimming took off 5 bases at V and 1 base at J, with 12 bases between the two ends. CDR3 size: 14 residues. Germline V gives CDR1 SGDLS, CDR2 YYNGEE. The CDR3: CASSPRTAQETQYF. CDR3 nucleotides: TGTGCCAGCAGTCCCCGGACAGCCCAAGAGACCCAGTACTTC.

V is TRBV12-3 or TRBV12-4 and J is TRBJ2-5; D may be TRBD2 (5 bases). The V gene lost 5 bases and the J gene lost 7 bases, with 20 bases spanning the gap. The CDR3 sequence is 15 residues long. The CDR3 protein is CASSPRDAYAGTQYF. The CDR3 DNA reads TGTGCCAGCAGTCCGAGGGATGCGTACGCCGGGACCCAGTACTTC.

The chain has TRBV5-6 and TRBJ2-7; 11 bases are a match to TRBD2. V gave up 4 bases and J gave up 2 bases; unmatched junction bases: 8. Per the germline V gene, CDR1 is SGHDT and CDR2 is YYEEEE. The CDR3 runs to 16 residues. Written as DNA, the CDR3 is TGTGCCAGCAGCCGCAGACTAGCGGGGACCACCTACGAGCAGTACTTC. Encoded protein: CASSRRLAGTTYEQYF.

The chain couples TRBV2 to TRBJ2-2; D is perhaps TRBD1 (6 bases). CDR3 length: 12 amino acids. V gave up 7 bases and J gave up 7 bases, with 10 bases separating them. The germline V gene has CDR1 SNHLY and CDR2 FYNNEI. In DNA form, the CDR3 reads TGTGCCAGCACCCGACAGGTCGGGGAGCTGTTTTTT. Protein sequence: CASTRQVGELFF.

This clonotype was seen only a few times. The CDR3: CASSFKTGGNTEAFF. The CDR3 DNA reads as TGTGCCAGCAGCTTCAAGACAGGGGGCAACACTGAAGCTTTCTTT. The chain uses TRBV7-2 and TRBJ1-1; TRBD1 matches at 10 bases. The CDR3 consists of 15 residues. The germline V gene encodes CDR1 SGHTA and CDR2 FQGNSA. With 3 bases clipped from V and 2 bases from J, the junction kept 3 bases outside the gene matches.

This chain links TRBV27 with TRBJ1-2, with TRBD1 matching over 7 bases. CDR1 is MNHEY and CDR2 is SMNVEV in the germline V gene (reference sequence). The junction had 13 bases not matched to a gene; V was cut back by 5 bases and J by 7 bases. The CDR3 runs to 15 residues. The DNA of the CDR3 is TGTGCCAGCAGTCCCTCCACAGGGGATTTGGGTGGCTACACCTTC. It specifies CASSPSTGDLGGYTF.

The gene calls are TRBV20-1 and TRBJ2-4, with TRBD2 matching 8 bases. The DNA end lines up better with TRBJ2-7; the J call may be wrong. Germline CDR1 and CDR2: DFQATT and SNEGSKA (reference sequence). The CDR3 is 14 amino acids. The CDR3 DNA reads as TGCAGTGCTAGAGATCCAGCGGGGGTCTACGAGCAGTACTTC. This codes for CSARDPAGVYEQYF.

The chain is built from TRBV28 and TRBJ2-2; 14 bases align to TRBD2. CDR3 length: 17 residues. The trim removed 4 bases at V and 7 bases at J, leaving 8 bases unmatched. From germline, CDR1 is MDHEN and CDR2 SYDVKM. The CDR3 region has the DNA TGTGCCAGCAGTTCGACTAGCGGGGGGGCTCAGGACGGGGAGCTGTTTTTT. It codes for CASSSTSGGAQDGELFF.

J is TRBJ1-2 and V is TRBV7-8; D may be TRBD1 (5 bases). V dropped 5 bases and J dropped 4 bases, with 17 bases sitting between them. This CDR3 has 15 residues. Germline V gives CDR1 SGHVS, CDR2 FQNEAQ. The CDR3 nucleotides read TGTGCCAGCAGCGGAGGTGGGGCCGGCTTCTATGGCTACACCTTC. Translation gives CASSGGGAGFYGYTF.

Regarding this clonotype: A single base separates this from a much larger clone, so it may be a read error. This rearrangement joins TRBV27 to TRBJ2-6; D possibly corresponds to TRBD2 (5 bases). Between the trimmed V and J ends, which lost 4 bases and 4 bases, there was a span of 11 bases. The CDR3 sequence is 15 residues long. Germline V CDR1 and CDR2: MNHEY, SMNVEV (reference sequence). CDR3 DNA sequence: TGTGCCAGCAGTTGGAGGAGGATGGGGGCCAACGTCCTGACTTTC. Its translation is CASSWRRMGANVLTF.

The chain joins TRBV7-9 to TRBJ1-1, with TRBD1 matching over 9 bases. Germline assignment: CDR1 SEHNR and CDR2 FQNEAQ (reference sequence). The CDR3 runs to 15 residues. J was trimmed by 5 bases and V by 5 bases; bases with no gene match: 9. In nucleotides, the CDR3 is TGTGCCAGCAGCACCCCGGGACAGGGAATGACTGAAGCTTTCTTT. Amino acids: CASSTPGQGMTEAFF.

The chain has TRBV6-1 and TRBJ1-6; D is perhaps TRBD1 (6 bases). V was shortened by 6 bases and J by 4 bases, with 16 bases between the two germline ends. Germline CDR1 and CDR2: MNHNS and SASEGT. The CDR3 has 16 residues. The CDR3, as DNA: TGTGCCAGCAGCGGACAGCAACCTGGGTATAATTCACCCCTCCACTTT. Protein: CASSGQQPGYNSPLHF.

V gene TRBV20-1 combines with J gene TRBJ1-4; D not resolved. CDR1 and CDR2 (germline): DFQATT, SNEGSKA (reference sequence). The CDR3 has 18 amino acids. V was shortened by 3 bases and J by 0 bases, with 20 bases between the two germline ends. This CDR3 is CSARRVEGPVATNEKLFF. The CDR3 DNA is TGCAGTGCTAGGCGGGTTGAAGGGCCAGTTGCAACTAATGAAAAACTGTTTTTT.